What follows is one T cell receptor (beta chain) and its context. These data belong to a study of blood T cell repertoires in COVID-19. Study summary: Samples taken during acute and convalescent COVID-19 were collected in the United States, Italy and Spain. T cells, B-cell-depleted T cells, or PBMCs provided the cDNA or gDNA that served as material.

Authors' methods: Using reference gene primer amplification, nucleated cell counts were estimated. Produced via immunoSEQ multiplex PCR; TCRdb's table is partial and in-frame only. V, J and clone size reflect that table, while D and trimming were determined from the DNA. The sample contains about 300,000 clones, approximately 89% of which appear only once. Trimming removed 1 base at V and 8 bases at J, with 21 bases between. This CDR3 comprises 17 residues. The germline gives CDR1 SNHLY, CDR2 FYNNEI. Sequencing input: peripheral blood. This TCR was sampled from a woman aged 30 to 39 who had recovered from COVID-19. V gene TRBV2 combines with J gene TRBJ2-1; D is perhaps TRBD1 (7 bases). CDR3 amino acids: CASSEGGDRYYKDEQFF. The CDR3 nucleotides read TGTGCCAGCAGTGAAGGGGGGGACAGATACTATAAGGATGAGCAGTTCTTC. Together with reference TRBV2 and TRBJ2-1, the CDR3 gives the full variable domain: EPEVTQTPSHQVTQMGQEVILRCVPISNHLYFYWYRQILGQKVEFLVSFYNNEISEKSEIFDDQFSVERPDGSNFTLKIRSTKLEDSAMYFCASSEGGDRYYKDEQFFGPGTRLTVL.